What follows are 7 T cell receptor beta chains derived from one specimen sequenced in a study of blood T cell repertoires in COVID-19. Profiling relied on immunoSEQ multiplex PCR, and the TCRdb table lists in-frame clones only, not all of them. Among a few hundred thousand clones listed, roughly 85% were seen once. The sample comprised PBMCs or T cells enriched from blood (not recorded which). The receptors here all came from a woman aged 40 to 50 with acute COVID-19.

This clone is a singleton in its sample. V gene TRBV27 combines with J gene TRBJ1-2, with D possibly being TRBD1 (6 bases). This CDR3 is built from 14 residues. V lost 2 bases and J 3 bases, leaving 10 bases between the germline ends. CDR1 and CDR2 from the germline V gene are MNHEY and SMNVEV (reference sequence). DNA of the CDR3: TGTGCCAGCAGTTTACGGGACACCCACTATGGCTACACCTTC. Amino acids: CASSLRDTHYGYTF.

The chain employs TRBV11-2 and TRBJ2-1, with a weak D call TRBD1 (5 bases). This CDR3 contains 14 residues. V was clipped by 2 bases and J by 4 bases, with 9 bases between them. Germline CDR1 SGHAT, CDR2 FQNNGV. CDR3 in DNA: TGTGCCAGCAGCTTACAGGGTTGGTACAATGAGCAGTTCTTC. Its protein product is CASSLQGWYNEQFF.

In regard to this clone: Within the sample, other DNA sequences also encode this same CDR3. The genes are TRBV29-1 and TRBJ2-3; TRBD1 aligns across 11 bases. CDR1 and CDR2 from the germline V gene are SQVTM and ANQGSEA. V lost 5 bases and J lost 6; bases outside the gene matches: 4. The length of the CDR3 is 13 residues. The CDR3 region is CSVRTGGADTQYF. CDR3 coding DNA: TGCAGCGTTAGGACAGGGGGCGCGGATACGCAGTATTTT.

The chain uses TRBV24-1 and TRBJ2-2; D is uncertain. This CDR3 contains 13 residues. The V gene's germline CDR1 is KGHDR and CDR2 SFDVKD. V lost 2 bases to trimming and J lost 8 bases, with 8 bases between them. CDR3 in amino acids: CATSDWALGELFF. Written as DNA, the CDR3 is TGTGCCACCAGTGATTGGGCTTTGGGGGAGCTGTTTTTT.

The rearrangement uses TRBV30 and TRBJ2-7; 12 bases agree with TRBD2. Looked up from germline, CDR1 is GTSNPN and CDR2 is SVGIG (reference sequence). This CDR3 comprises 15 residues. The trim removed 2 bases at V and 5 bases at J, leaving 7 bases unmatched. The CDR3 region is CAWSSTSGRFHEQYF. The DNA of the CDR3 is TGTGCCTGGAGTTCGACTAGCGGGAGATTCCACGAGCAGTACTTC.

The chain is built from TRBV30 and TRBJ1-1; D call uncertain. CDR1 and CDR2 from the germline V gene are GTSNPN and SVGIG (reference sequence). With 4 bases removed from V and 6 bases from J, the gap between germline ends came to 12 bases. The CDR3 sequence is 12 residues long. The DNA for the CDR3 is TGTGCCTGGACCGCCGGGGTCGCTGAAGCTTTCTTT. Amino acids: CAWTAGVAEAFF. The variable domain in full, completed from reference TRBV30 and TRBJ1-1, reads SQTIHQWPATLVQPVGSPLSLECTVEGTSNPNLYWYRQAAGRGLQLLFYSVGIGQISSEVPQNLSASRPQDRQFILSSKKLLLSDSGFYLCAWTAGVAEAFFGQGTRLTVV.

The CDR3 loop is CASSVGTPRGTGELFF. CDR3 DNA: TGTGCCAGCAGCGTAGGGACTCCCCGGGGCACCGGGGAGCTGTTTTTT. The J gene is TRBJ2-2, the V gene TRBV9; tentatively, D is TRBD2 (5 bases). The CDR3 is made up of 16 amino acids. Germline CDR1 SGDLS, CDR2 YYNGEE. Trimming removed 0 bases at V and 4 bases at J, with 13 bases between.